Following are 31 T cell receptor beta chains from one sample sequenced in a study of blood T cell repertoires in COVID-19. Only in-frame clones appear in the TCRdb table, and some are missing; sequencing was by immunoSEQ multiplex PCR. The table lists about 380,000 clones, more than 75% of them singletons. Material: PBMCs or T cells enriched from blood (not recorded which). The receptors derive from a young woman who had recovered from COVID-19.

The chain joins TRBV6-5 to TRBJ1-5, with 7 bases matching TRBD1. Germline CDR1 is MNHEY and CDR2 is SVGAGI. CDR3 length equals 13 residues. The V segment lost 6 bases and the J segment 6 bases; nucleotides outside the gene matches: 5. CDR3 DNA sequence: TGTGCCAGCAGAAGACAGGGTGGTCAGCCCCAGCATTTT. This sequence encodes CASRRQGGQPQHF.

Many counts were recorded for this clone. The chain combines TRBV7-6 with TRBJ2-7; D remains unclear. CDR1 and CDR2 (germline): SGHVS, FNYEAQ. The CDR3 consists of 12 residues. The germline V and J ends were trimmed by 5 bases and 6 bases, with 11 bases remaining between them. In nucleotides, the CDR3 is TGTGCCAGCAGCCCGACACCCCGCGAGCAGTACTTC. Its protein is CASSPTPREQYF.

This clone was counted only a few times. The chain carries TRBV19 and TRBJ1-1, with D tentatively TRBD1 (5 bases). V lost 5 bases and J lost 5, with 12 bases in between. CDR1 is LNHDA, CDR2 SQIVND, per germline (reference sequence). The CDR3 loop spans 13 amino acids. The CDR3 DNA is TGTGCCAGTAGTTTCTTAGGACAAACTGAAGCTTTCTTT. It is translated as CASSFLGQTEAFF.

The chain joins TRBV30 to TRBJ1-2; D gene uncertain. The germline V gene has CDR1 GTSNPN and CDR2 SVGIG (reference sequence). The CDR3 length is 14 residues. V lost 6 bases and J 1 base, leaving 15 bases between the germline ends. In nucleotides, the CDR3 is TGTGCCTGCCCGGCGGCAGCGGATAACTATGGCTACACCTTC. Amino acid sequence: CACPAAADNYGYTF.

V usage is TRBV27 and J usage is TRBJ2-5; maybe TRBD1 (5 bases). CDR1 and CDR2 from the germline V gene are MNHEY and SMNVEV (reference sequence). Deletions cut 4 bases from V and 5 bases from J, with 17 bases between. The CDR3 contains 15 residues. Here the CDR3 reads CASSSPGSGLETQYF. The CDR3 DNA reads as TGTGCCAGCAGTTCTCCAGGGTCAGGTTTGGAGACCCAGTACTTC.

This rearrangement joins TRBV7-3 to TRBJ2-1; tentative D call: TRBD2 (6 bases). The CDR3 totals 17 residues. Trimming removed 0 bases from V and 7 bases from J, with 19 bases in between. Germline CDR1 reads SGHTA; CDR2 reads FQGTGA. The CDR3 DNA reads TGTGCCAGCAGCTTAACGTTTCCCGGGGGTAGGGGAAATGAGCAGTTCTTC. It encodes CASSLTFPGGRGNEQFF.

The V gene is TRBV4-3, the J gene TRBJ2-7, with TRBD1 as a possible D gene (5 bases). This CDR3 region has 13 residues. The germline CDR1 and CDR2 sequences are LGHNA and YSLEER. Trimming removed 2 bases at V and 3 bases at J, with 8 bases between. This CDR3 reads CASSQRTGYEQYF. CDR3 DNA sequence: TGCGCCAGCAGCCAACGAACAGGCTACGAGCAGTACTTC.

CDR3 nucleotide sequence: TGTGCCAGCTCACCGACGACAGGGGGCGATCAGCCCCAGCATTTT. Protein product: CASSPTTGGDQPQHF. The chain has TRBV18 and TRBJ1-5; TRBD1 agrees at 10 bases. This CDR3 has 15 residues. Per germline, CDR1 KGHSH and CDR2 LQKENI. The J segment lost 5 bases and the V segment lost 3 bases, leaving 4 bases of the junction unmatched.

The J gene is TRBJ2-7, the V gene TRBV5-1; TRBD1 matches 7 bases. From germline, CDR1 is SGHRS and CDR2 YFSETQ. J was trimmed by 3 bases and V by 4 bases; bases with no gene match: 7. CDR3 length: 14 residues. The CDR3 DNA follows: TGCGCCAGCAGCCCGACAGGGCCTTACTACGAGCAGTACTTC. This encodes CASSPTGPYYEQYF.

The chain is built from TRBV28 and TRBJ1-6, with D tentatively TRBD1 (5 bases). CDR3 length: 13 amino acids. V dropped 4 bases and J dropped 11 bases, with 12 bases sitting between them. Germline assignment: CDR1 MDHEN and CDR2 SYDVKM. Here the CDR3 reads CASSSTGLAPLHF. The CDR3 bases are TGTGCCAGCAGTTCTACAGGCTTGGCACCCCTCCACTTT.

In this sample, this clone turned up a few times. This chain joins TRBV10-3 and TRBJ1-6, with 7 bases that match TRBD1. J was trimmed by 11 bases and V by 7 bases; bases with no gene match: 11. The CDR3 sequence is 14 residues long. Germline assignment: CDR1 ENHRY and CDR2 SYGVKD. DNA for the CDR3: TGTGCCATCAAGGGGATCGACAGGGCAGCACCCCTCCACTTT. This codes for CAIKGIDRAAPLHF.

The chain is built from TRBV6-5 and TRBJ2-7, with no clear D. CDR1 and CDR2 (germline): MNHEY, SVGAGI. Trimming shortened V by 2 bases and J by 0 bases, and 5 bases separated the two germline ends. The CDR3 covers 13 residues. CDR3 loop: CASSYGNSYEQYF. CDR3 sequence (DNA): TGTGCCAGCAGTTACGGCAACTCCTACGAGCAGTACTTC.

Here the CDR3 DNA reads TGCGCCAGCAGCCAAGAGACGGGGAACTATGGCTACACCTTC. Amino acids: CASSQETGNYGYTF. The rearrangement uses TRBV4-3 and TRBJ1-2; no reliable D call. The CDR3 sequence is 14 residues long. CDR1 is LGHNA and CDR2 is YSLEER in the germline V gene. V dropped 0 bases and J dropped 2 bases, with 7 bases sitting between them.

This clone was seen more than once but under ten times. The chain has TRBV30 and TRBJ2-7; D remains unclear. There are 13 residues in the CDR3. Germline CDR1 reads GTSNPN; CDR2 reads SVGIG (reference sequence). V was pared by 4 bases and J by 0 bases, with 10 bases between. The CDR3 DNA sequence: TGTGCCTGGAAAAGGCGGAGCTCCTACGAGCAGTACTTC. It is translated as CAWKRRSSYEQYF.

The chain recombines TRBV2 with TRBJ1-6; 7 bases are a match to TRBD1. Germline loops: CDR1 SNHLY, CDR2 FYNNEI. After removal of 3 bases from V and 0 bases from J, the junction contained 17 bases not matched to a gene. The CDR3 extends over 21 amino acids. The CDR3 spells CASSDPVQGDLPSSYNSPLHF. DNA for the CDR3: TGTGCCAGCAGTGACCCCGTTCAGGGGGACCTCCCGAGCTCCTATAATTCACCCCTCCACTTT.

The gene calls are TRBV3-1 (or the pseudogene TRBV3-2) and TRBJ1-1; D is ambiguous. This CDR3 has 14 residues. V shed 0 bases and J shed 7 bases, with 12 bases lying between them. CDR1 is LGHDT and CDR2 is YNNKEL in the germline V gene (reference sequence). Written as DNA, the CDR3 is TGTGCCAGCAGCCAAGATCATCGGGGAATTGAAGCTTTCTTT. Translating gives CASSQDHRGIEAFF.

This chain joins TRBV2 and TRBJ1-2; 8 nucleotides line up with TRBD1. Per the germline V gene, CDR1 is SNHLY and CDR2 is FYNNEI. The junction had 5 bases not matched to a gene; V was cut back by 1 base and J by 4 bases. This CDR3 is built from 15 residues. The CDR3 DNA sequence: TGTGCCAGCAGTGAAGTCCACAGGGGGTCCTATGGCTACACCTTC. It encodes CASSEVHRGSYGYTF.

The chain employs TRBV25-1 and TRBJ2-3; D call uncertain. Trimming pared 3 bases from V and 2 bases from J, leaving 9 bases between. Germline CDR1 is MGHDK and CDR2 is SYGVNS. The CDR3 length is 14 residues. CDR3 region: CASSDRRNTDTQYF. As DNA, the CDR3 is TGTGCCAGCAGTGACCGGAGAAACACAGATACGCAGTATTTT.

The chain recombines TRBV9 with TRBJ1-6; TRBD1 is a possible D gene (6 bases). Between the trimmed V and J ends, which lost 7 bases and 10 bases, there was a span of 15 bases. Germline V lookup: CDR1 SGDLS, CDR2 YYNGEE. This CDR3 is built from 13 residues. As DNA, the CDR3 is TGTGCCAGCGGCCGGGACACGGGGTCACCCCTCCACTTT. This gives the protein CASGRDTGSPLHF.

The V and J genes are TRBV6-5 and TRBJ1-2; D not certain. Germline V gives CDR1 MNHEY, CDR2 SVGAGI. This CDR3 is 16 amino acids long. V was shortened by 4 bases and J by 8 bases, with 23 bases between the two germline ends. CDR3 DNA sequence: TGTGCCAGCAGTTTGAACCCGGAAGGTTTAGGCGGAGGCTACACCTTC. Its protein product is CASSLNPEGLGGGYTF.

The chain carries TRBV25-1 and TRBJ1-2; tentative D call: TRBD1 (5 bases). The ends were cut back, 5 bases at V and 5 bases at J, with 12 bases in the middle. Germline loops: CDR1 MGHDK, CDR2 SYGVNS. This CDR3 is built from 13 residues. CDR3 in DNA: TGTGCCAGCAGTACCGGGGGAGGGTATGGCTACACCTTC. Translated: CASSTGGGYGYTF.

A note on this clone: Other nucleotide sequences from this sample produce the same CDR3. The V gene is TRBV29-1, the J gene TRBJ1-1; no definite D call. Per germline, CDR1 SQVTM and CDR2 ANQGSEA. The CDR3 loop spans 11 amino acids. Trimming stripped 4 bases from V and 0 bases from J, with 3 bases between. The CDR3 nucleotides read TGCAGCGTTGCTCTGAACACTGAAGCTTTCTTT. It is translated as CSVALNTEAFF.

The genes are TRBV4-3 and TRBJ1-1; D gene unclear. Germline V gives CDR1 LGHNA, CDR2 YSLEER. The CDR3 extends over 15 amino acids. The germline V and J ends were trimmed by 0 bases and 0 bases, with 8 bases remaining between them. The CDR3 DNA reads as TGCGCCAGCAGCCAAGATACCCGGGTGAACACTGAAGCTTTCTTT. It encodes CASSQDTRVNTEAFF.

The V call is TRBV27, the J call TRBJ1-3; D is uncertain. Deletions cut 5 bases from V and 5 bases from J, with 16 bases between. The CDR3 spans 15 residues. CDR1 is MNHEY and CDR2 is SMNVEV in the germline V gene (reference sequence). DNA of the CDR3: TGTGCCAGCAGTCCGTCGGGTGACTTAAGAAACACCATATATTTT. Encoded protein: CASSPSGDLRNTIYF.

Here the CDR3 DNA reads TGCGCCAGCAGCCAAGAGTGGCAGGCAAGAGGCTACACCTTC. It translates to CASSQEWQARGYTF. J is TRBJ1-2 and V is TRBV4-1; no reliable D call. CDR3 length: 14 amino acids. Germline CDR1 and CDR2: MGHRA and YSYEKL. Trimming stripped 0 bases from V and 8 bases from J, with 13 bases between.

V and J are TRBV9 and TRBJ1-6; 8 bases agree with TRBD1. The CDR3 spans 15 residues. Trimming removed 4 bases from V and 10 bases from J; junction bases left unmatched: 10. The germline V gene has CDR1 SGDLS and CDR2 YYNGEE. CDR3 sequence (DNA): TGTGCCAGCAGCCAACGACAGGGGAGAGGGTCACCCCTCCACTTT. The encoded protein is CASSQRQGRGSPLHF.

The V gene is TRBV5-1, the J gene TRBJ1-1; 8 bases line up with TRBD1. Unmatched junction bases numbered 7, after V lost 0 bases and J lost 0 bases. This CDR3 spans 17 amino acids. In germline, CDR1 is SGHRS, CDR2 YFSETQ. CDR3 nucleotide sequence: TGCGCCAGCAGCTTGGCTCAACAGGGGGGAGTGAACACTGAAGCTTTCTTT. Protein: CASSLAQQGGVNTEAFF.

The sample holds one count of this clone. This sequence joins TRBV5-1 and TRBJ1-1, with 7 bases that match TRBD1. V dropped 0 bases and J dropped 0; count of bases not matched to a gene: 5. Germline V gene sequence: CDR1 SGHRS, CDR2 YFSETQ. The CDR3 sequence is 16 residues long. The CDR3 bases are TGCGCCAGCAGCTTGGCTAAGACAGGGCTGAACACTGAAGCTTTCTTT. Translation: CASSLAKTGLNTEAFF.

The chain uses TRBV4-1 and TRBJ2-1; 9 bases are shared with TRBD2. V gave up 1 base and J gave up 2 bases; unmatched junction bases: 15. This CDR3 comprises 20 residues. CDR1 MGHRA and CDR2 YSYEKL come from the germline V gene. The CDR3 nucleotides read TGCGCCAGCAGCCAAGGCCATACCCGGCTAGCGGGGATTACCTACAATGAGCAGTTCTTC. This gives the protein CASSQGHTRLAGITYNEQFF.

This chain uses TRBV11-3 with TRBJ2-7; 7 positions agree with TRBD2. Per germline, CDR1 SGHNT and CDR2 YENEEA. V was pared by 0 bases and J by 1 base, with 12 bases of the junction left unmatched. The CDR3 sequence is 18 residues long. CDR3 amino acids: CASSLDIRLAGVSYEQYF. The CDR3 nucleotides are TGTGCCAGCAGCTTAGATATCCGACTTGCGGGGGTTTCCTACGAGCAGTACTTC. Variable domain in full (rest from reference TRBV11-3 and TRBJ2-7): EAGVVQSPRYKIIEKKQPVAFWCNPISGHNTLYWYLQNLGQGPELLIRYENEEAVDDSQLPKDRFSAERLKGVDSTLKIQPAELGDSAVYLCASSLDIRLAGVSYEQYFGPGTRLTVT.

The table lists this clone with many counts. V gene TRBV6-1 combines with J gene TRBJ1-6, with TRBD1 as a possible D gene (5 bases). Germline values: CDR1 MNHNS, CDR2 SASEGT. The CDR3 length is 13 residues. The V end was cut by 3 bases, the J end by 5 bases, with 5 bases between. CDR3 sequence reads: CASSDRDNSPLHF. The CDR3 bases are TGTGCCAGCAGTGACAGGGATAATTCACCCCTCCACTTT.